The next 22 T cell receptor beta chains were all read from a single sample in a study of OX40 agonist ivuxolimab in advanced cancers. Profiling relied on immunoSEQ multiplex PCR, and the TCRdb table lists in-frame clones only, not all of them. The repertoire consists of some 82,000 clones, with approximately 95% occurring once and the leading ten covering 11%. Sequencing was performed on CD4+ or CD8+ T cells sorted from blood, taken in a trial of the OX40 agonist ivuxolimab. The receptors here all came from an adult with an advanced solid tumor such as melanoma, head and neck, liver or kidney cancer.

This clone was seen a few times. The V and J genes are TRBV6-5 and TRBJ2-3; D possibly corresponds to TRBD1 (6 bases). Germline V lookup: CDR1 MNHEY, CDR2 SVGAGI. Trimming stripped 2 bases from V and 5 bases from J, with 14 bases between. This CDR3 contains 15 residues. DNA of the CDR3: TGTGCCAGCAGTTACGATATTACAGGGATAGATACGCAGTATTTT. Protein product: CASSYDITGIDTQYF.

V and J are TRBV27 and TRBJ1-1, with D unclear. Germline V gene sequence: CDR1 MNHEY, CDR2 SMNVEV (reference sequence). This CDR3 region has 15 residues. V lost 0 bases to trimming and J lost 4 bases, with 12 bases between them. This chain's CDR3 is CASSLSRKGGTEAFF. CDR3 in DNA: TGTGCCAGCAGTTTATCGAGAAAGGGAGGCACTGAAGCTTTCTTT.

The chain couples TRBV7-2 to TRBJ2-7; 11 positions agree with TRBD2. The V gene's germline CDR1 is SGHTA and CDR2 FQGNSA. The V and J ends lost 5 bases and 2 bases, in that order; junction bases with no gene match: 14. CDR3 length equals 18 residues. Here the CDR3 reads CASSPYPQLAGGTYEQYF. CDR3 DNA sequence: TGTGCCAGCAGCCCCTATCCCCAGCTAGCGGGGGGTACCTACGAGCAGTACTTC.

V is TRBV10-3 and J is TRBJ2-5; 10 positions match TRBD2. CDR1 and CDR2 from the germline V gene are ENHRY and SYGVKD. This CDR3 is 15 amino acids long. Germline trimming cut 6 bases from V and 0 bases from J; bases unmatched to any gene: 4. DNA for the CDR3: TGTGCCATCAGGAGCGGGAGGGGAGACCAAGAGACCCAGTACTTC. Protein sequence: CAIRSGRGDQETQYF.

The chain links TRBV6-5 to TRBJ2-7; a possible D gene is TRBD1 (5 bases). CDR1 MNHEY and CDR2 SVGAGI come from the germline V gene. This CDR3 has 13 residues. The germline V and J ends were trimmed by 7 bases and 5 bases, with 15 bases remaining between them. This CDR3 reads CASNTGALDEQYF. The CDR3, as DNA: TGTGCCAGCAATACAGGAGCCCTGGACGAGCAGTACTTC.

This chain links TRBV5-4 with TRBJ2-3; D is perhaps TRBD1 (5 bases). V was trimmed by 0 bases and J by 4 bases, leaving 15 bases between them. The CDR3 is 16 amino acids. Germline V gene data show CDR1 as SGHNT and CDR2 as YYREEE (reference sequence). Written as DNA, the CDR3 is TGTGCCAGCAGCTTGGAGGGGCTGTCCGTGGCAGATACGCAGTATTTT. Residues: CASSLEGLSVADTQYF.

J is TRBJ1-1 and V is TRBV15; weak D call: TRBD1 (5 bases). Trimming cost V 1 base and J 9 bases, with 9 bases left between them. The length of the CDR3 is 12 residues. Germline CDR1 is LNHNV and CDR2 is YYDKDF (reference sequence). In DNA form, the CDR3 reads TGTGCCACCAGCAGAGCCCGGGGCAAAGCTTTCTTT. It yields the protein CATSRARGKAFF. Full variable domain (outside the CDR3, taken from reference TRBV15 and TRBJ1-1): DAMVIQNPRYQVTQFGKPVTLSCSQTLNHNVMYWYQQKSSQAPKLLFHYYDKDFNNEADTPDNFQSRRPNTSFCFLDIRSPGLGDTAMYLCATSRARGKAFFGQGTRLTVV.

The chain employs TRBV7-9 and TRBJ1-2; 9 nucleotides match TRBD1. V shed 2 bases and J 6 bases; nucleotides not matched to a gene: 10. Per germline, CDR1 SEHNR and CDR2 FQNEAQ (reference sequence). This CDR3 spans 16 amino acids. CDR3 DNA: TGTGCCAGCAGCTTAAAAGGCGGACAGGGGAAAGATGGCTACACCTTC. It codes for CASSLKGGQGKDGYTF.

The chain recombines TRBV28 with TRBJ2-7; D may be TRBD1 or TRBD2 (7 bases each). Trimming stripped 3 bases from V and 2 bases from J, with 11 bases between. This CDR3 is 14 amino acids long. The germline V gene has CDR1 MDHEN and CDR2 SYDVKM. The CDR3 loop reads CASSLGGGPYEQYF. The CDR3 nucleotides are TGTGCCAGCAGTTTGGGAGGGGGCCCCTACGAGCAGTACTTC.

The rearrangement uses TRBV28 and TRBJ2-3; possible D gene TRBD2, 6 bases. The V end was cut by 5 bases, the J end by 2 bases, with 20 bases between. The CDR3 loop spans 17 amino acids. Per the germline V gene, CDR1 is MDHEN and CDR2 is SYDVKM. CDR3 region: CASSKDPEEGPTDTQYF. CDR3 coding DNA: TGTGCCAGCAGTAAAGACCCCGAGGAGGGCCCCACAGATACGCAGTATTTT.

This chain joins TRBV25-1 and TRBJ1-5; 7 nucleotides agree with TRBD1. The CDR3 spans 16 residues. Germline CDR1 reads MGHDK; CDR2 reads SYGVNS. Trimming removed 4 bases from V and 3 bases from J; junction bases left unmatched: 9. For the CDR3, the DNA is TGTGCCAGCAGTGCCCGACAGGGAGGGTTCAATCAGCCCCAGCATTTT. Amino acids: CASSARQGGFNQPQHF.

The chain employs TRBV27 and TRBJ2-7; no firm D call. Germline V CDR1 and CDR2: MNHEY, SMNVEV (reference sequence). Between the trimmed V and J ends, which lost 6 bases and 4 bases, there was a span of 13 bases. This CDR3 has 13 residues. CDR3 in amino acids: CASSARGAYEQYF. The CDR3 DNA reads TGTGCCAGCAGCGCCAGAGGAGCTTACGAGCAGTACTTC.

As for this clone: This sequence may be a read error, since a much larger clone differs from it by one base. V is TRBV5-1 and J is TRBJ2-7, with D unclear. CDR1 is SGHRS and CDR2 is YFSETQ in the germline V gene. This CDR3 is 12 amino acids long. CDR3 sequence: CASSFKAYEQYF. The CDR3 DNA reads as TGTGCCAGCAGCTTTAAAGCCTACGAGCAGTACTTC. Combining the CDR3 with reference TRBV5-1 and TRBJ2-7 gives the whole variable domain KAGVTQTPRYLIKTRGQQVTLSCSPISGHRSVSWYQQTPGQGLQFLFEYFSETQRNKGNFPGRFSGRQFSNSRSEMNVSTLELGDSALYLCASSFKAYEQYFGPGTRLTVT.

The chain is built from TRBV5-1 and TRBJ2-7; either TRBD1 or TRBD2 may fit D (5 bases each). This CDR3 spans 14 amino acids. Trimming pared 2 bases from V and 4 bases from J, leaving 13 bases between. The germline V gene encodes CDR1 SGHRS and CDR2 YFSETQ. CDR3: CASSFRDGSYEQYF. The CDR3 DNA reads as TGCGCCAGCAGCTTCCGGGACGGATCTTACGAGCAGTACTTC.

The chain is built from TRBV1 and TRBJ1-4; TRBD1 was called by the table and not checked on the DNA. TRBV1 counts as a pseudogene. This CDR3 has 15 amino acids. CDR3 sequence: CTSGNRGRSSEKLFF. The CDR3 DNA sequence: TGCACCAGCGGCAACAGGGGGCGGTCGAGTGAAAAACTGTTTTTT.

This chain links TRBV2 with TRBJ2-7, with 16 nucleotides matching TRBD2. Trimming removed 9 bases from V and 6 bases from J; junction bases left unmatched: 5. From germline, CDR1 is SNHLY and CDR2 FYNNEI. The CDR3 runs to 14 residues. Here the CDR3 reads CARSGTSGRGEQYF. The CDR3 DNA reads TGTGCCAGATCCGGGACTAGCGGGAGGGGCGAGCAGTACTTC. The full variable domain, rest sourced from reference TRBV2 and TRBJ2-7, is EPEVTQTPSHQVTQMGQEVILRCVPISNHLYFYWYRQILGQKVEFLVSFYNNEISEKSEIFDDQFSVERPDGSNFTLKIRSTKLEDSAMYFCARSGTSGRGEQYFGPGTRLTVT.

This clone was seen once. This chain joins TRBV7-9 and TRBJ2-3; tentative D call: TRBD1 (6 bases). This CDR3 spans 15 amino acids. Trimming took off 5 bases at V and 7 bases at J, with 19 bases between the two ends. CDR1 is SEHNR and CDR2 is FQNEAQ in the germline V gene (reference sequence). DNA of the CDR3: TGTGCCAGCAGCAAAGGGACATACGCTCTTTATACGCAGTATTTT. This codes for CASSKGTYALYTQYF.

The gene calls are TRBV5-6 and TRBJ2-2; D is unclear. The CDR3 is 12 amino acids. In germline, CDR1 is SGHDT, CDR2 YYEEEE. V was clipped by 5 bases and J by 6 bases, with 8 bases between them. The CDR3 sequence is CASSLTAGELFF. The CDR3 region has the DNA TGTGCCAGCAGTCTGACGGCCGGGGAGCTGTTTTTT.

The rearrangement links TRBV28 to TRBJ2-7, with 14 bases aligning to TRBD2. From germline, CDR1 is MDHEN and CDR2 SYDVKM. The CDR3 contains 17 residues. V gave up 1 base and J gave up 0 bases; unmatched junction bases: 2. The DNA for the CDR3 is TGTGCCAGCAGTTTATTGGGACTAGCGGGAGACTCCTACGAGCAGTACTTC. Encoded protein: CASSLLGLAGDSYEQYF.

The CDR3 DNA is TGTGCCAGTAGTATTGGGAATGGCTACACCTTC. Its translation: CASSIGNGYTF. The rearrangement uses TRBV19 and TRBJ1-2; D remains ambiguous. Germline lookup yields CDR1 LNHDA and CDR2 SQIVND (reference sequence). The V end was cut by 3 bases, the J end by 6 bases, with 5 bases between. The CDR3 has 11 amino acids. Full variable domain (outside the CDR3, taken from reference TRBV19 and TRBJ1-2): DGGITQSPKYLFRKEGQNVTLSCEQNLNHDAMYWYRQDPGQGLRLIYYSQIVNDFQKGDIAEGYSVSREKKESFPLTVTSAQKNPTAFYLCASSIGNGYTFGSGTRLTVV.

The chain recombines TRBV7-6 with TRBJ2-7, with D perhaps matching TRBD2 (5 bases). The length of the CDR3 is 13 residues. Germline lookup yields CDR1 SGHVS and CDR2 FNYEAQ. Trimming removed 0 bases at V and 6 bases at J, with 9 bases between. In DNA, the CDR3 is TGTGCCAGCAGCTTAGCCAATGGAGGCGAGCAGTACTTC. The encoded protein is CASSLANGGEQYF.

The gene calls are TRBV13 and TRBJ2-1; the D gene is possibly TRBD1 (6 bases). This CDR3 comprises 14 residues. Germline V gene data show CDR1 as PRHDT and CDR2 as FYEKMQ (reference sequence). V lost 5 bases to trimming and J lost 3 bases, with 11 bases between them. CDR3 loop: CASSQGHVYNEQFF. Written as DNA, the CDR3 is TGTGCCAGCAGCCAGGGACACGTCTACAATGAGCAGTTCTTC.